This entry features one T cell receptor (beta chain) sequence. This CDR3 is built from 15 residues. The germline V gene has CDR1 LNHDA and CDR2 SQIVND (reference sequence). The J segment lost 0 bases and the V segment lost 5 bases, leaving 4 bases of the junction unmatched. The data were taken from a study of blood T cell repertoires in COVID-19. Study information: From T cells, B-cell-depleted T cells, or PBMCs came the material, which was cDNA or gDNA.

Original analysis: Amplifying reference gene primers gave estimates of nucleated cell counts. Clones were read by immunoSEQ multiplex PCR, and TCRdb kept only the in-frame ones, dropping some. The V and J calls and clone size come from that table; D and trimming were worked out from the DNA. The repertoire holds 250,000 or so clones, approximately 88% seen once, with just under 0.95% in the top ten. The chain joins TRBV19 to TRBJ1-2, with TRBD1 matching over 9 bases. Material for sequencing was peripheral blood. The TCR sequence derives from a middle-aged woman who had recovered from COVID-19. This CDR3 is CASSGDRAANYGYTF. In DNA form, the CDR3 reads TGTGCCAGTAGTGGGGACAGGGCAGCTAACTATGGCTACACCTTC.